Listed here are 19 T cell receptor beta chains from one sample, sequenced in a study of shared clonotypes between healthy human individuals. The repertoire was sequenced with immunoSEQ multiplex PCR; TCRdb's copy has only in-frame clones and lacks some. Among some 2 million clones, approximately 95% were seen once, and the ten largest hold around 1.2%. It was CD45RO-negative cells, positively selected for CCR7, that made up naive CD8 cells, with terminally differentiated effector memory CD45RA+ cells excluded. Sequenced input: naive CD8+ T cells sorted from blood. The source of these receptors is a young man in good health.

With regard to this clone: Different DNA sequences within this sample yield the same CDR3. The chain couples TRBV4-3 to TRBJ2-3; D unresolved. From germline, CDR1 is LGHNA and CDR2 YSLEER. Trimming cost V 4 bases and J 0 bases, with 5 bases left between them. The CDR3 has 13 amino acids. Here the CDR3 reads CASSPTSTDTQYF. Written as DNA, the CDR3 is TGCGCCAGCAGCCCGACTAGCACAGATACGCAGTATTTT.

This clone has a single count. This chain uses TRBV5-6 with TRBJ1-2; unclear D gene. Trimming cost V 3 bases and J 6 bases, with 9 bases left between them. This CDR3 region has 12 residues. The germline V gene has CDR1 SGHDT and CDR2 YYEEEE. The CDR3 coding sequence is TGTGCCAGCAGCTCATCCGACGATGGCTACACCTTC. Translated: CASSSSDDGYTF.

The V call is TRBV21-1, the J call TRBJ2-6; TRBD1, the table's D call, lacks a check against the DNA. TRBV21-1 is a known pseudogene. The CDR3 spans 16 residues. The CDR3 is CASETVHYSGANVLTF. In nucleotides, the CDR3 is TGTGCCAGTGAGACAGTCCACTACTCTGGGGCCAACGTCCTGACTTTC.

The chain has TRBV2 and TRBJ1-1, with D tentatively TRBD1 (6 bases). The CDR3 has 13 amino acids. The V end lost 10 bases, the J end lost 6 bases, and 18 bases lay between the germline ends. Germline V lookup: CDR1 SNHLY, CDR2 FYNNEI. DNA of the CDR3: TGTGCCACCTTGCCGGACAGTGGACCTGAAGCTTTCTTT. Its translation is CATLPDSGPEAFF.

As regards this clone: This sample also contains other DNA sequences that code for the same CDR3. J is TRBJ2-7 and V is TRBV5-6; TRBD1 aligns across 8 bases. The CDR3 runs 14 residues. Germline V gene sequence: CDR1 SGHDT, CDR2 YYEEEE. With V trimmed by 0 bases and J by 2 bases, 1 base remained unmatched. CDR3 in amino acids: CASSLVDRAYEQYF. For the CDR3, the DNA is TGTGCCAGCAGCTTGGTGGACAGGGCCTACGAGCAGTACTTC.

The chain carries TRBV4-1 and TRBJ2-7; 7 bases are a match to TRBD1. Germline trimming cut 4 bases from V and 1 base from J; bases unmatched to any gene: 7. CDR1 and CDR2 from the germline V gene are MGHRA and YSYEKL. The CDR3 has 15 residues. CDR3 protein: CASSPMRDSSYEQYF. The DNA for the CDR3 is TGCGCCAGCAGCCCAATGAGGGACAGTTCCTACGAGCAGTACTTC.

This chain joins TRBV25-1 and TRBJ1-1; 10 bases are shared with TRBD1. Germline assignment: CDR1 MGHDK and CDR2 SYGVNS. With V trimmed by 6 bases and J by 4 bases, 5 bases remained unmatched. CDR3 length: 14 amino acids. The CDR3 loop is CASRDRTGGTEAFF. CDR3 sequence (DNA): TGTGCCAGCAGAGATAGGACAGGGGGCACTGAAGCTTTCTTT.

The rearrangement joins TRBV11-2 to TRBJ2-7; tentative D call: TRBD2 (5 bases). V shed 2 bases and J shed 2 bases, with 13 bases lying between them. Germline V CDR1 and CDR2: SGHAT, FQNNGV. This CDR3 has 15 amino acids. The CDR3 bases are TGTGCCAGCAGCTTAATAGAAGCGGCACCCTACGAGCAGTACTTC. It encodes CASSLIEAAPYEQYF.

This sequence joins TRBV11-1 and TRBJ2-5, with 8 positions matching TRBD2. With 3 bases clipped from V and 5 bases from J, the junction kept 11 bases outside the gene matches. Germline V gives CDR1 SGHAT, CDR2 FQDESV (reference sequence). CDR3 length: 16 amino acids. The CDR3 DNA sequence: TGTGCCAGCAGCTTCCAGACTAGCGCCGACGTGGAGACCCAGTACTTC. It yields the protein CASSFQTSADVETQYF. Full variable domain (outside the CDR3, taken from reference TRBV11-1 and TRBJ2-5): EAEVAQSPRYKITEKSQAVAFWCDPISGHATLYWYRQILGQGPELLVQFQDESVVDDSQLPKDRFSAERLKGVDSTLKIQPAELGDSAMYLCASSFQTSADVETQYFGPGTRLLVL.

This CDR3 is CASSYNVGVYNEQFF. The CDR3 coding sequence is TGTGCCAGCAGTTACAACGTGGGAGTGTACAATGAGCAGTTCTTC. This chain uses TRBV6-5 with TRBJ2-1; TRBD2 is a possible D gene (5 bases). Trimming removed 2 bases from V and 4 bases from J, with 12 bases in between. The CDR3 loop spans 15 amino acids. CDR1 MNHEY and CDR2 SVGAGI come from the germline V gene.

This chain uses TRBV6-1 with TRBJ2-7, with D tentatively TRBD1 (6 bases). This CDR3 has 17 amino acids. V gave up 1 base and J gave up 0 bases, with 16 bases separating them. Germline CDR1 is MNHNS and CDR2 is SASEGT. In DNA form, the CDR3 reads TGTGCCAGCAGTGAAGGGCCACAGGGCTCCTACTCCTACGAGCAGTACTTC. Protein: CASSEGPQGSYSYEQYF.

The chain couples TRBV30 to TRBJ2-3, with D hard to call. From germline, CDR1 is GTSNPN and CDR2 SVGIG (reference sequence). Between the trimmed V and J ends, which lost 5 bases and 0 bases, there was a span of 9 bases. CDR3 length equals 13 residues. CDR3 bases: TGTGCCTGGTCCTTGGGGAGCACAGATACGCAGTATTTT. Its protein is CAWSLGSTDTQYF.

This rearrangement joins TRBV19 to TRBJ2-3; D call uncertain. CDR1 is LNHDA, CDR2 SQIVND, per germline (reference sequence). The CDR3 sequence is 12 residues long. Trimming stripped 1 base from V and 6 bases from J, with 5 bases between. Written as DNA, the CDR3 is TGTGCCAGTAGTATAGGTATCGATACGCAGTATTTT. Protein product: CASSIGIDTQYF.

Here the CDR3 DNA reads TGTGCCAGCAGTTACTATGGGACTTCCGCGAACACTGAAGCTTTCTTT. Protein product: CASSYYGTSANTEAFF. V is TRBV6-5 and J is TRBJ1-1, with TRBD1 as a possible D gene (5 bases). CDR3 size: 16 residues. V was clipped by 1 base and J by 1 base, with 13 bases between them. Germline CDR1 MNHEY, CDR2 SVGAGI.

The chain joins TRBV11-2 to TRBJ2-7; 9 positions match TRBD2. The CDR3 consists of 15 residues. Unmatched junction bases numbered 9, after V lost 5 bases and J lost 4 bases. The germline gives CDR1 SGHAT, CDR2 FQNNGV. The CDR3 DNA sequence: TGTGCCAGCAGCCGAAGCGGGGGGACTGGATACGAGCAGTACTTC. Translated, it gives CASSRSGGTGYEQYF.

CDR3 in amino acids: CASSPPTLGPQHF. The CDR3 DNA reads TGTGCCAGTAGTCCACCGACCTTGGGGCCCCAGCATTTT. This chain links TRBV19 with TRBJ1-5; D gene uncertain. CDR1 is LNHDA and CDR2 is SQIVND in the germline V gene (reference sequence). The CDR3 totals 13 residues. V was pared by 5 bases and J by 9 bases, with 14 bases between.

V usage is TRBV6-5 and J usage is TRBJ1-5, with D possibly being TRBD1 (6 bases). The CDR3 runs to 14 residues. V was cut by 2 bases and J by 5 bases, with 10 bases left in between. Germline lookup yields CDR1 MNHEY and CDR2 SVGAGI. The CDR3 region has the DNA TGTGCCAGCAGTTACCGAGGGGGGGATCAGCCCCAGCATTTT. Translated: CASSYRGGDQPQHF.

A single count supports this clone. In DNA form, the CDR3 reads TGTGCCAGCAGCGGCAGGACTCCGAGCTCCTACGAGCAGTACTTC. Protein: CASSGRTPSSYEQYF. The chain recombines TRBV7-9 with TRBJ2-7; TRBD2 might be the D (5 bases). Germline CDR1 SEHNR, CDR2 FQNEAQ (reference sequence). V was trimmed by 5 bases and J by 0 bases, leaving 14 bases between them. The CDR3 runs to 15 residues.

This rearrangement joins TRBV6-1 to TRBJ2-3; 12 bases are shared with TRBD2. The germline V gene has CDR1 MNHNS and CDR2 SASEGT. After removal of 1 base from V and 3 bases from J, the junction contained 5 bases not matched to a gene. This CDR3 comprises 17 residues. The CDR3 DNA follows: TGTGCCAGCAGTGAAGTGACGGGACTAGCGGGTACAGATACGCAGTATTTT. Protein product: CASSEVTGLAGTDTQYF.